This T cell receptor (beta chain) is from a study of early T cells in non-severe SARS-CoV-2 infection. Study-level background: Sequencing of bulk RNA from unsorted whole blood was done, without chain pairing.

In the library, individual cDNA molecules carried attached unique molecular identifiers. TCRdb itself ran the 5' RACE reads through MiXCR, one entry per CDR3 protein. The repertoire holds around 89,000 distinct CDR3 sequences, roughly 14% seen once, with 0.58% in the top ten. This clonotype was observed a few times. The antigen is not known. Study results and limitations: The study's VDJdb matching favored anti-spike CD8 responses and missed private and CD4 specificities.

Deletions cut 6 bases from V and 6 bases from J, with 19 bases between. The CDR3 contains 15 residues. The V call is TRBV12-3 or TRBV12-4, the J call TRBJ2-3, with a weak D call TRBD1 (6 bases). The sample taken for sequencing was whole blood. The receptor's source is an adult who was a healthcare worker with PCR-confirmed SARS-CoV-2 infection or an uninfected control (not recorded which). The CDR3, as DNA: TGTGCCAGCAGCCAACGATCAGGGGCCTCCGATACGCAGTATTTT. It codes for CASSQRSGASDTQYF.